This passage covers 14 T cell receptor beta chains from one sample sequenced in a study of radiotherapy plus CTLA-4 blockade in lung cancer. Libraries were prepared by immunoSEQ multiplex PCR; TCRdb keeps only in-frame clonotypes and omits some of them. The sample holds just under 60,000 clones; 70% to 80% are singletons and the top ten take 4%. This specimen was peripheral blood, taken from a patient treated with radiotherapy plus ipilimumab. Source of these receptors: a human donor with non-small cell lung cancer who had a partial response to radiotherapy plus ipilimumab.

This clone appeared once. The V call is TRBV2, the J call TRBJ1-2; D gene unclear. V was shortened by 4 bases and J by 2 bases, with 8 bases between the two germline ends. Germline V gene data show CDR1 as SNHLY and CDR2 as FYNNEI. The CDR3 has 13 amino acids. The CDR3 region has the DNA TGTGCCAGCAGTGTAGGAGTCAACTATGGCTACACCTTC. Translation gives CASSVGVNYGYTF.

V usage is TRBV19 and J usage is TRBJ1-5, with 12 bases identical to TRBD1. Germline CDR1 LNHDA, CDR2 SQIVND (reference sequence). Trimming removed 5 bases from V and 2 bases from J; junction bases left unmatched: 7. The CDR3 covers 17 residues. CDR3 sequence (DNA): TGTGCCAGTAGTCCGGGACAGGGGGCAGTCGGCAATCAGCCCCAGCATTTT. Translating it yields CASSPGQGAVGNQPQHF.

This clone was seen only once. The CDR3 is CASSLMGSTEAFF. The CDR3 region has the DNA TGCGCCAGCAGCTTGATGGGGAGCACTGAAGCTTTCTTT. The chain has TRBV5-1 and TRBJ1-1; D uncertain. CDR3 length equals 13 residues. The V end lost 1 base, the J end lost 4 bases, and 8 bases lay between the germline ends. Germline V lookup: CDR1 SGHRS, CDR2 YFSETQ.

V gene TRBV5-6 combines with J gene TRBJ2-1; TRBD1 is a possible D gene (5 bases). The V end lost 1 base, the J end lost 2 bases, and 19 bases lay between the germline ends. The germline gives CDR1 SGHDT, CDR2 YYEEEE. CDR3 length equals 18 residues. The CDR3, as DNA: TGTGCCAGCAGCTTGAGTCTCTGGTCCCAGGGCCCCTACAATGAGCAGTTCTTC. Its translation is CASSLSLWSQGPYNEQFF.

The rearrangement links TRBV9 to TRBJ2-2; 7 bases map to TRBD1. This CDR3 has 15 amino acids. Per the germline V gene, CDR1 is SGDLS and CDR2 is YYNGEE. V lost 2 bases to trimming and J lost 6 bases; unmatched junction nucleotides: 7. The CDR3 DNA is TGTGCCAGCAGCGTTTTAGGGACAGTCCCCGGGGAGCTGTTTTTT. Amino acids: CASSVLGTVPGELFF.

V and J are TRBV7-8 and TRBJ2-5, with 9 bases identical to TRBD1. CDR1 and CDR2 (germline): SGHVS, FQNEAQ. The CDR3 spans 14 residues. J gave up 2 bases and V 7 bases, and 5 bases lay outside the gene matches. This CDR3 reads CASTPGTGQETQYF. For the CDR3, the DNA is TGTGCCAGCACTCCGGGGACAGGGCAAGAGACCCAGTACTTC.

V gene TRBV29-1 combines with J gene TRBJ2-2, with D possibly being TRBD1 (6 bases). The germline V gene has CDR1 SQVTM and CDR2 ANQGSEA. Deletions cut 6 bases from V and 2 bases from J, with 10 bases between. The CDR3 consists of 13 residues. CDR3 DNA: TGCAGCGTCGGACAGATAAACACCGGGGAGCTGTTTTTT. This codes for CSVGQINTGELFF.

This chain links TRBV7-9 with TRBJ2-5; 9 bases match TRBD2. The CDR3 has 14 residues. After removal of 3 bases from V and 4 bases from J, the junction contained 3 bases not matched to a gene. The germline CDR1 and CDR2 sequences are SEHNR and FQNEAQ (reference sequence). The CDR3 protein is CASSFLLAGETQYF. CDR3 bases: TGTGCCAGCAGCTTTTTACTAGCGGGAGAGACCCAGTACTTC. The full variable domain, completed using reference TRBV7-9 and TRBJ2-5, is DTGVSQNPRHKITKRGQNVTFRCDPISEHNRLYWYRQTLGQGPEFLTYFQNEAQLEKSRLLSDRFSAERPKGSFSTLEIQRTEQGDSAMYLCASSFLLAGETQYFGPGTRLLVL.

This clone was counted only a few times. The V and J genes are TRBV27 and TRBJ2-3; 7 bases match TRBD1. Trimming removed 5 bases from V and 8 bases from J; junction bases left unmatched: 10. The CDR3 is 14 amino acids. Germline CDR1 is MNHEY and CDR2 is SMNVEV (reference sequence). Here the CDR3 DNA reads TGTGCCAGCAGTCCTAGACAGGGACAAGGTACGCAGTATTTT. This codes for CASSPRQGQGTQYF.

The V and J genes are TRBV5-1 and TRBJ2-7; TRBD2 matches at 8 bases. Trimming took 4 bases from V and 4 from J; bases not matched to a gene: 7. Germline V gives CDR1 SGHRS, CDR2 YFSETQ. This CDR3 is 14 amino acids long. This CDR3 is CASSPGGGPYEQYF. CDR3 coding DNA: TGCGCCAGCAGCCCCGGGGGGGGGCCTTACGAGCAGTACTTC.

This clone was observed a few times. The gene calls are TRBV6-1 and TRBJ2-7, with 9 bases that match TRBD2. Germline V gene sequence: CDR1 MNHNS, CDR2 SASEGT. The CDR3 extends over 15 amino acids. Trimming took 7 bases from V and 2 from J; bases not matched to a gene: 9. The CDR3 is CASTPGASGAYEQYF. The CDR3, as DNA: TGTGCCAGCACCCCTGGTGCTAGCGGGGCCTACGAGCAGTACTTC.

V usage is TRBV19 and J usage is TRBJ2-7; tentative D call: TRBD1 (6 bases). The CDR3 is made up of 15 amino acids. Trimming removed 3 bases at V and 2 bases at J, with 14 bases between. Per the germline V gene, CDR1 is LNHDA and CDR2 is SQIVND (reference sequence). As DNA, the CDR3 is TGTGCCAGTAGTATCAGGGGCCTCACTCCCTACGAGCAGTACTTC. Protein: CASSIRGLTPYEQYF. The entire variable domain, with the rest obtained from reference TRBV19 and TRBJ2-7, is as follows: DGGITQSPKYLFRKEGQNVTLSCEQNLNHDAMYWYRQDPGQGLRLIYYSQIVNDFQKGDIAEGYSVSREKKESFPLTVTSAQKNPTAFYLCASSIRGLTPYEQYFGPGTRLTVT.

The chain links TRBV11-1 to TRBJ2-3; 9 nucleotides line up with TRBD2. Germline V gene lookup returns CDR1 SGHAT and CDR2 FQDESV (reference sequence). Germline trimming cut 3 bases from V and 0 bases from J; bases unmatched to any gene: 4. CDR3 length: 16 amino acids. Written as DNA, the CDR3 is TGTGCCAGCAGCTTCAGGCTAGCGGGGAGCACAGATACGCAGTATTTT. This gives the protein CASSFRLAGSTDTQYF.

This chain connects TRBV5-5 to TRBJ2-1; D perhaps matches TRBD2 (5 bases). With 0 bases removed from V and 8 bases from J, the gap between germline ends came to 12 bases. This CDR3 region has 14 residues. CDR1 and CDR2 (germline): SGHKS, YYEKEE (reference sequence). DNA for the CDR3: TGTGCCAGCAGCTTGGTGCCTAGCACCGATGAGCAGTTCTTC. Residues: CASSLVPSTDEQFF.